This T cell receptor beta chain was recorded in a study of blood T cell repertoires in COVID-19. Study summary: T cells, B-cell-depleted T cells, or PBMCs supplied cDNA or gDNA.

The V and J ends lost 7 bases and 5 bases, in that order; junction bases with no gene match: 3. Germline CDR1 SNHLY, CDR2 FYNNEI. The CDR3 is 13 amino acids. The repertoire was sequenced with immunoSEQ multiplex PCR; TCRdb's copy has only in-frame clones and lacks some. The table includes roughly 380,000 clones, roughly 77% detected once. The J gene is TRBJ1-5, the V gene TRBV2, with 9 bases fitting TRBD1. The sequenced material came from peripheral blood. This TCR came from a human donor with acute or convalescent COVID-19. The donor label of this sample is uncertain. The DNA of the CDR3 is TGTGCCAGCAAGGGACAGGGATATCAGCCCCAGCATTTT. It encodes CASKGQGYQPQHF.